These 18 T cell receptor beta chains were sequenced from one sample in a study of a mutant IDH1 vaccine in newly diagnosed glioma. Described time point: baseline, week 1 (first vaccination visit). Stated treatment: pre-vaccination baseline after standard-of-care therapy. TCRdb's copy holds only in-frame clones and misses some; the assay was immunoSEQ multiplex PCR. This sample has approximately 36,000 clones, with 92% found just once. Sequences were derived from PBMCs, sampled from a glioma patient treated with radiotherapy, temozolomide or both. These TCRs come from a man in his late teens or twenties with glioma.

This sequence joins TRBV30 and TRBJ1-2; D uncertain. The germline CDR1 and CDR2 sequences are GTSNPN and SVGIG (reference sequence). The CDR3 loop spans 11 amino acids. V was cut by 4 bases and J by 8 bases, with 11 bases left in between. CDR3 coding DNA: TGTGCCTGGACGTCTGGGCGCGGCTACACCTTC. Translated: CAWTSGRGYTF.

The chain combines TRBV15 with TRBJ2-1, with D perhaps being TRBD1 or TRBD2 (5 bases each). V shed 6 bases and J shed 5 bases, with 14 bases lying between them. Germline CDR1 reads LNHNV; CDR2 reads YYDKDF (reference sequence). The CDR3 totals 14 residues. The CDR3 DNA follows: TGTGCCACCAGAAACGATCCGGGGCACAATGAGCAGTTCTTC. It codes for CATRNDPGHNEQFF.

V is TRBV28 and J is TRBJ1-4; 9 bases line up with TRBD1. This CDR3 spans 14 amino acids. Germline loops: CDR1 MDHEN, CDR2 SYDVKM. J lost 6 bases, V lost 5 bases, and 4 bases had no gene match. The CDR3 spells CASSPWDRDEKLFF. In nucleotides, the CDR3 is TGTGCCAGCAGTCCGTGGGACAGGGATGAAAAACTGTTTTTT.

Here the CDR3 reads CASSSSSGGHTEAFF. The CDR3 coding sequence is TGTGCCAGCAGTTCATCTTCAGGGGGGCACACTGAAGCTTTCTTT. The chain has TRBV28 and TRBJ1-1, with 7 bases that match TRBD1. Germline assignment: CDR1 MDHEN and CDR2 SYDVKM. With 4 bases clipped from V and 3 bases from J, the junction kept 8 bases outside the gene matches. There are 15 residues in the CDR3.

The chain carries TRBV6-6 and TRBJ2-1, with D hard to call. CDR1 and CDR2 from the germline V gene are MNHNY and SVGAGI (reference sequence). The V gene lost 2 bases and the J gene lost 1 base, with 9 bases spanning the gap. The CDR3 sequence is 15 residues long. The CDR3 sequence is CASSYPAFSYNEQFF. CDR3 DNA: TGTGCCAGCAGTTACCCAGCGTTTTCCTACAATGAGCAGTTCTTC.

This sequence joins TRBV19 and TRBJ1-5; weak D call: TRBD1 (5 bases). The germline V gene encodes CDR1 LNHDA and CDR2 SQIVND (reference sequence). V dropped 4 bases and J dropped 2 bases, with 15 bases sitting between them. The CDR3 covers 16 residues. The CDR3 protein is CASSRALPGGNQPQHF. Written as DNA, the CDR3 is TGTGCCAGTAGTAGAGCCTTACCGGGGGGCAATCAGCCCCAGCATTTT.

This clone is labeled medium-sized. The CDR3 region is CAISGQGRLRGTEAFF. CDR3 DNA sequence: TGTGCCATCAGTGGTCAGGGGCGCTTGAGGGGAACTGAAGCTTTCTTT. The rearrangement links TRBV10-3 to TRBJ1-1, with D maybe TRBD1 (6 bases). Deletions cut 4 bases from V and 5 bases from J, with 20 bases between. The CDR3 sequence is 16 residues long. CDR1 and CDR2 from the germline V gene are ENHRY and SYGVKD.

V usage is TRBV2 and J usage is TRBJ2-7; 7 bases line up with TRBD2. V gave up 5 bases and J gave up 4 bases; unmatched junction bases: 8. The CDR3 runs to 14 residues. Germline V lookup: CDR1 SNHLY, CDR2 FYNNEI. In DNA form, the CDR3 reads TGTGCCAGCAGTTCCGGACTAGAGTCGTACGAGCAGTACTTC. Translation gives CASSSGLESYEQYF.

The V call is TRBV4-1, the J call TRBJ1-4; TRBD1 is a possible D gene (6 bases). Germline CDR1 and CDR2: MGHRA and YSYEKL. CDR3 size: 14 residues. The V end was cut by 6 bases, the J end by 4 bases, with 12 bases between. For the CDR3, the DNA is TGCGCCAGCAGTCCCGACAGGATTAATGAAAAACTGTTTTTT. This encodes CASSPDRINEKLFF.

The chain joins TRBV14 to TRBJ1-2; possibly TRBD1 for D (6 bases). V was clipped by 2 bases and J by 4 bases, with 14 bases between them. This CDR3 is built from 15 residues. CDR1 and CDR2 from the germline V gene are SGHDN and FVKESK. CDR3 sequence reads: CASSQTPGGLYGYTF. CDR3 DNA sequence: TGTGCCAGCAGCCAAACCCCGGGGGGGCTCTATGGCTACACCTTC. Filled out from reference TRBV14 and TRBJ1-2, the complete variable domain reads EAGVTQFPSHSVIEKGQTVTLRCDPISGHDNLYWYRRVMGKEIKFLLHFVKESKQDESGMPNNRFLAERTGGTYSTLKVQPAELEDSGVYFCASSQTPGGLYGYTFGSGTRLTVV.

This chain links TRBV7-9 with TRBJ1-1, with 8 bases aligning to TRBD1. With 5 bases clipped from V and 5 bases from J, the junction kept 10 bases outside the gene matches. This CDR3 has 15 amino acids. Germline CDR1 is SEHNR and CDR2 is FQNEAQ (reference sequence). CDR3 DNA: TGTGCCAGCAGCCCCCACGGACAGGGCAGGACTGAAGCTTTCTTT. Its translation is CASSPHGQGRTEAFF.

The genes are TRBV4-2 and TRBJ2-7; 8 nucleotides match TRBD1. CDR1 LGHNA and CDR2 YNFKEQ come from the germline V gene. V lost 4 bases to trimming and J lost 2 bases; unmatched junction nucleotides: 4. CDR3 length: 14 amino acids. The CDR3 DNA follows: TGTGCCAGCAGCCGGACAGGGCAACCCTACGAGCAGTACTTC. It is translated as CASSRTGQPYEQYF.

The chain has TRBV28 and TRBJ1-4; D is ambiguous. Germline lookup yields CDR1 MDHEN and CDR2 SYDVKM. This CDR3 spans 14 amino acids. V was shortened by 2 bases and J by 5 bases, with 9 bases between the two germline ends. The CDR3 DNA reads TGTGCCAGCAGTTTAGGGAGGATCAATGAAAAACTGTTTTTT. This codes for CASSLGRINEKLFF.

The DNA for the CDR3 is TGTGCCAGTAGTATCGGGCCCTCACGTCCTCGGCCTTTCTTT. It codes for CASSIGPSRPRPFF. V usage is TRBV19 and J usage is TRBJ1-1; D call uncertain. V was clipped by 3 bases and J by 12 bases, with 20 bases between them. Germline values: CDR1 LNHDA, CDR2 SQIVND (reference sequence). The CDR3 is 14 residues long.

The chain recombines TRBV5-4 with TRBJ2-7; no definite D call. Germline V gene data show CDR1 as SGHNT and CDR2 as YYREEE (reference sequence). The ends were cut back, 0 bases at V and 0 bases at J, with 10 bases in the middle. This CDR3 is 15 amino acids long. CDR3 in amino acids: CASSLAGSASYEQYF. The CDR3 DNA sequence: TGTGCCAGCAGCTTGGCAGGATCAGCCTCCTACGAGCAGTACTTC.

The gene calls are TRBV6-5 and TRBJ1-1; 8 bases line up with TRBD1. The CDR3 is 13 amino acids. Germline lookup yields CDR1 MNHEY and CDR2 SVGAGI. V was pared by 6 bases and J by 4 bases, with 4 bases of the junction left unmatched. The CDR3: CASRSGTGTEAFF. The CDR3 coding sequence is TGTGCCAGCAGATCCGGGACAGGCACTGAAGCTTTCTTT.

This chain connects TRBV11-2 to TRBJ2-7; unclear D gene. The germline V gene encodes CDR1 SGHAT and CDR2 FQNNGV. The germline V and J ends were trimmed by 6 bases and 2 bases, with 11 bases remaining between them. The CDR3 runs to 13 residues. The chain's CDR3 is CASRGASTYEQYF. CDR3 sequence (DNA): TGTGCCAGCAGAGGAGCGAGCACCTACGAGCAGTACTTC.

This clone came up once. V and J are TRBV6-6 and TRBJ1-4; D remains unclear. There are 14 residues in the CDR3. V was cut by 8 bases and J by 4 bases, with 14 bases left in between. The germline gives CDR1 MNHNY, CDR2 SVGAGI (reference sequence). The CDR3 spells CASLSRILNEKLFF. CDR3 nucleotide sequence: TGTGCCAGCCTGTCCCGTATCCTTAATGAAAAACTGTTTTTT.